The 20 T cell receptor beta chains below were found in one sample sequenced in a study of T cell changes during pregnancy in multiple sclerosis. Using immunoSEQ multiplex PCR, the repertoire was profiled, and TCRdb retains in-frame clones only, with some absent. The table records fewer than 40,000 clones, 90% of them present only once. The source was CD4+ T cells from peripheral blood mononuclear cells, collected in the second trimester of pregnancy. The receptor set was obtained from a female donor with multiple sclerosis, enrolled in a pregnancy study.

DNA for the CDR3: TGTGCCAGCAGCTTACATCCCCCAGGGTTACAAGAGACCCAGTACTTC. It codes for CASSLHPPGLQETQYF. The V and J genes are TRBV7-9 and TRBJ2-5; perhaps TRBD1 as D (5 bases). V dropped 2 bases and J dropped 2 bases, with 15 bases sitting between them. Germline CDR1 reads SEHNR; CDR2 reads FQNEAQ (reference sequence). This CDR3 has 16 amino acids.

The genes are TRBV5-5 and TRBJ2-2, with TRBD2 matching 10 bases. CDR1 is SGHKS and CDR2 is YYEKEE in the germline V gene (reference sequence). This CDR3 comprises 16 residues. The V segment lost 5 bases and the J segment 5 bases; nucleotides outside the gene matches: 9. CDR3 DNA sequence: TGTGCCAGCAGGATTAGCGGGGGGTTTGGGACCGGGGAGCTGTTTTTT. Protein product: CASRISGGFGTGELFF.

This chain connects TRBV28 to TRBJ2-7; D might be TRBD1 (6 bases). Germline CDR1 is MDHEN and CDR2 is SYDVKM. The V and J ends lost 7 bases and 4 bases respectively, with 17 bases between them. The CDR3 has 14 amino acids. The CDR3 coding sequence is TGTGCCAGCATCTCGGGACAAGAACTTTACGAGCAGTACTTC. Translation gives CASISGQELYEQYF.

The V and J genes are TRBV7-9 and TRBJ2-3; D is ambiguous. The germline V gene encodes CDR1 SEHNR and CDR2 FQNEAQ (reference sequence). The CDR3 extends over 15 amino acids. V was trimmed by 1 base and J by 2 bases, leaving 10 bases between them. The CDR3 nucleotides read TGTGCCAGCAGCTTAGTCAACAGTCTCACAGATACGCAGTATTTT. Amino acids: CASSLVNSLTDTQYF.

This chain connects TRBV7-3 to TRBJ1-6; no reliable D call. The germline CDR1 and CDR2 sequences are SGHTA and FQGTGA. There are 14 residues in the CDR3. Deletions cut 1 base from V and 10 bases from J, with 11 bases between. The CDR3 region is CASSLKGSGSPLHF. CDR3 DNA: TGTGCCAGCAGCTTAAAGGGAAGCGGATCACCCCTCCACTTT.

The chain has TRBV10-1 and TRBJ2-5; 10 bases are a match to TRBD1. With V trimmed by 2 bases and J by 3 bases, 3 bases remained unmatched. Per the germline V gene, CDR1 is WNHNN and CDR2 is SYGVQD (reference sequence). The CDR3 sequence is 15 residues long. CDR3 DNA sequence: TGCGCCAGCAGTGAGACCGGGACAGGGGAAGAGACCCAGTACTTC. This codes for CASSETGTGEETQYF.

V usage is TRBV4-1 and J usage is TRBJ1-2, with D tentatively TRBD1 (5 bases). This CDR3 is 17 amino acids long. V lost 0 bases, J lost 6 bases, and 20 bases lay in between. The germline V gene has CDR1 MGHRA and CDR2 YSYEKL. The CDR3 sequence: CASSQERLGVKYNGYTF. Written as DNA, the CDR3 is TGCGCCAGCAGCCAAGAACGGTTAGGGGTTAAGTATAATGGCTACACCTTC.

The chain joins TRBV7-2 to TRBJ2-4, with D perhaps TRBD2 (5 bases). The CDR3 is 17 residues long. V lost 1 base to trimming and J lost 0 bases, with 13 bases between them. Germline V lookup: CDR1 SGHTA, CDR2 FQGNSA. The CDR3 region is CASSLDSGSLAKNIQYF. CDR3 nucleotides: TGTGCCAGCAGCTTAGATTCGGGGAGTTTAGCCAAAAACATTCAGTACTTC.

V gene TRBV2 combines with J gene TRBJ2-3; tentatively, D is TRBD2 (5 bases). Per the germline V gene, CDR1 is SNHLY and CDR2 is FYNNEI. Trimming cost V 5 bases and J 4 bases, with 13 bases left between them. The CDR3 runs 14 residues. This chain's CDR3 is CASSSGLRADTQYF. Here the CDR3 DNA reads TGTGCCAGCAGTAGCGGCCTGAGAGCAGATACGCAGTATTTT.

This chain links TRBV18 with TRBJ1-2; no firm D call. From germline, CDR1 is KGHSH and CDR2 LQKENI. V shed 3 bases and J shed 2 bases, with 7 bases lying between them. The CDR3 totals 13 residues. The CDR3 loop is CASSPGTNYGYTF. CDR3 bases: TGTGCCAGCTCACCTGGCACCAACTATGGCTACACCTTC.

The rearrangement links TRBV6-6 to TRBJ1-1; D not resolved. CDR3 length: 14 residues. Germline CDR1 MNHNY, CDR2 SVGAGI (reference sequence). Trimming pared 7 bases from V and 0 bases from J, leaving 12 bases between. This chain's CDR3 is CASTTGSMNTEAFF. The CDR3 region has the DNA TGTGCCAGCACCACGGGGTCGATGAACACTGAAGCTTTCTTT.

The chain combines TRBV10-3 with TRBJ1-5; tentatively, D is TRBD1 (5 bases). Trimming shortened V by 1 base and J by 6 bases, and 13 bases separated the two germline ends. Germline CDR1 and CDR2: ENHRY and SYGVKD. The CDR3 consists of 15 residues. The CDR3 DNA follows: TGTGCCATCAGTGAGTTAGGAGGGACGGCTCAGCCCCAGCATTTT. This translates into CAISELGGTAQPQHF.

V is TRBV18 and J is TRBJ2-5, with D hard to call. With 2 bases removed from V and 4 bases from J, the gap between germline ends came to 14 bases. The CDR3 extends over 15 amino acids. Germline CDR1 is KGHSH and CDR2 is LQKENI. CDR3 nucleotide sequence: TGTGCCAGCTCACCAGACATTTCTTTCGGAGAGACCCAGTACTTC. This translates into CASSPDISFGETQYF.

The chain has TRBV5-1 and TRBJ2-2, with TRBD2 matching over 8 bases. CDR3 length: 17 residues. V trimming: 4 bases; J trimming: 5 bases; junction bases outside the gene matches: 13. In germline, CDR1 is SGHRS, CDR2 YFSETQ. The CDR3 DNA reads TGCGCCAGCAGCGTACCGGGACTAGTAATTCCGACCGGGGAGCTGTTTTTT. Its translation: CASSVPGLVIPTGELFF.

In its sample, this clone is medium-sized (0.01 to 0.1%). DNA of the CDR3: TGTGCCAGCAGCACACAGGGGGCAAATATCTATGGCTACACCTTC. This codes for CASSTQGANIYGYTF. The chain carries TRBV7-2 and TRBJ1-2; 9 nucleotides agree with TRBD1. Germline trimming cut 5 bases from V and 4 bases from J; bases unmatched to any gene: 8. The germline CDR1 and CDR2 sequences are SGHTA and FQGNSA. The CDR3 is made up of 15 amino acids.

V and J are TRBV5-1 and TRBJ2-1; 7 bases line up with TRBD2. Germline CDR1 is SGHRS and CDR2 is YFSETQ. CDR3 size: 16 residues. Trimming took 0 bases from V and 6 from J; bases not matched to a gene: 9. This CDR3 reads CASSLDAGWEGNEQFF. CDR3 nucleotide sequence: TGCGCCAGCAGCTTGGATGCGGGGTGGGAGGGCAATGAGCAGTTCTTC.

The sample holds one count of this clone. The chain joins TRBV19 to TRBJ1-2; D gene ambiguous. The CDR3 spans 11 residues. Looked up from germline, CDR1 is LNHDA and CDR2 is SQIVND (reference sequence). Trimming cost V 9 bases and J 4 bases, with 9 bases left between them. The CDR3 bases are TGTGCCAGCAGATCTGTCTATGGCTACACCTTC. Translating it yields CASRSVYGYTF.

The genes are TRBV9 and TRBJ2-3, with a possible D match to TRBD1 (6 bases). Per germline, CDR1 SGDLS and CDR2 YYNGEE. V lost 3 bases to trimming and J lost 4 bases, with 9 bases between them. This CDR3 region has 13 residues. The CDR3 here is CASSADSPDTQYF. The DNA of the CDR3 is TGTGCCAGCAGCGCGGACAGTCCAGATACGCAGTATTTT.

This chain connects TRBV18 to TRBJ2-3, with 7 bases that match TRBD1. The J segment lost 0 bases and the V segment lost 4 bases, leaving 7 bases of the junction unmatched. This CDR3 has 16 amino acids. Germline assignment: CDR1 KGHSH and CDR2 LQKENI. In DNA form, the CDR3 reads TGTGCCAGCTCACGGACGGGACAGTCTAGCACAGATACGCAGTATTTT. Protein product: CASSRTGQSSTDTQYF.

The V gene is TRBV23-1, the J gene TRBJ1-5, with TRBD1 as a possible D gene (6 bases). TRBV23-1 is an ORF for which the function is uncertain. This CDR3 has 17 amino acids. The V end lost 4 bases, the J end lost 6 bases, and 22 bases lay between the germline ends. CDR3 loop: CASSPRYTYRVSQPQHF. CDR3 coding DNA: TGCGCCAGCAGTCCAAGATACACCTACAGGGTGAGTCAGCCCCAGCATTTT.